This T cell receptor (beta chain) was sequenced during a study of CD8+ T cells in alopecia areata. The treatment: oral pan-JAK inhibitor, 5-10 mg twice daily. Per the germline V gene, CDR1 is SGDLS and CDR2 is YYNGEE. V lost 0 bases and J lost 10, with 11 bases in between. This CDR3 contains 13 residues. Reverse transcribed after extraction, RNA yielded cDNA as the sequencing template. Clones were sequenced by immunoSEQ multiplex PCR, and TCRdb holds only the in-frame ones, with some missing. The sample yields some 190,000 clones, roughly three fifths seen once. The receptor was isolated from a human donor with alopecia areata. The sample in question was CD4+ T cells sorted from blood, obtained at approximately week 44, from a patient treated with tofacitinib. The gene calls are TRBV9 and TRBJ2-1; the D is unclear. CDR3 in DNA: TGTGCCAGCAGCGTAGTAGGAGTTTCGGAGCAGTTCTTC. This codes for CASSVVGVSEQFF. Supplemented by reference TRBV9 and TRBJ2-1, the full variable domain reads DSGVTQTPKHLITATGQRVTLRCSPRSGDLSVYWYQQSLDQGLQFLIQYYNGEERAKGNILERFSAQQFPDLHSELNLSSLELGDSALYFCASSVVGVSEQFFGPGTRLTVL.